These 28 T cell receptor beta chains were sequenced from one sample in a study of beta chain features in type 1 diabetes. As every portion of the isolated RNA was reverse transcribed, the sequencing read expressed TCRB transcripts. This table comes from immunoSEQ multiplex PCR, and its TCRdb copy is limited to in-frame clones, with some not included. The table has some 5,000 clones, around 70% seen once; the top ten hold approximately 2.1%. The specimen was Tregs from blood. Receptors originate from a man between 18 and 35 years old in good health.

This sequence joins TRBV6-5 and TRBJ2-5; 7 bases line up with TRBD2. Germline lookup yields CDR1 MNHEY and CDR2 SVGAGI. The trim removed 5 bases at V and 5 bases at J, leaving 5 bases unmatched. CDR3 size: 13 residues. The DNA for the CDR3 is TGTGCCAGCAGTACCGGGGGGTATGAGACCCAGTACTTC. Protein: CASSTGGYETQYF.

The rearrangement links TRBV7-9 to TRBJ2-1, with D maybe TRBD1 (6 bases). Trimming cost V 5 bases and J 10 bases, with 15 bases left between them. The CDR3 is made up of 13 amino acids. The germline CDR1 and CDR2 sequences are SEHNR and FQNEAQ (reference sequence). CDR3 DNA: TGTGCCAGCAGCATTTTTGGGGGCGGAGAGCAGTTCTTC. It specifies CASSIFGGGEQFF.

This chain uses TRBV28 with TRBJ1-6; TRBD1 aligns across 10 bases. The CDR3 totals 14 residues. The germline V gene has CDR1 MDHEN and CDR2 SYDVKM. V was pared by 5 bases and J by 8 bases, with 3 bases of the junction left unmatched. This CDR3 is CASSPGQGYSPLHF. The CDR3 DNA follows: TGTGCCAGCAGTCCGGGACAGGGGTATTCACCCCTCCACTTT.

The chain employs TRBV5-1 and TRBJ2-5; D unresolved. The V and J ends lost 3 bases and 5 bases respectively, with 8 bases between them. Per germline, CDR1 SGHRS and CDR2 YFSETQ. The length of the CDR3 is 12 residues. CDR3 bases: TGCGCCAGCAGCTCAGGAAGTGAGACCCAGTACTTC. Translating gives CASSSGSETQYF.

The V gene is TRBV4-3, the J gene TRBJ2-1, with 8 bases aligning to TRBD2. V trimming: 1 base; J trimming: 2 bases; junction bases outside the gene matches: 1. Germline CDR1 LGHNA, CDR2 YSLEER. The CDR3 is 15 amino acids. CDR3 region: CASSQGGGTYNEQFF. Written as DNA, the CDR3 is TGCGCCAGCAGCCAAGGCGGGGGGACCTACAATGAGCAGTTCTTC.

CDR3 in DNA: TGTGCCAGCAGGGCAGGGGATGGAAACACCATATATTTT. Protein: CASRAGDGNTIYF. This chain joins TRBV28 and TRBJ1-3, with D tentatively TRBD1 (6 bases). Per germline, CDR1 MDHEN and CDR2 SYDVKM. The CDR3 is made up of 13 amino acids. The V end lost 6 bases, the J end lost 3 bases, and 9 bases lay between the germline ends.

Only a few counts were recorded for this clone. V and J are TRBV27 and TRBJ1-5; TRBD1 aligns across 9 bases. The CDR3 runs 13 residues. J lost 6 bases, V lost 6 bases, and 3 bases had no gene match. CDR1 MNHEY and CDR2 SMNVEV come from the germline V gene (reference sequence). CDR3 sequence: CASRRTGVQPQHF. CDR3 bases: TGTGCCAGCAGAAGGACAGGGGTTCAGCCCCAGCATTTT.

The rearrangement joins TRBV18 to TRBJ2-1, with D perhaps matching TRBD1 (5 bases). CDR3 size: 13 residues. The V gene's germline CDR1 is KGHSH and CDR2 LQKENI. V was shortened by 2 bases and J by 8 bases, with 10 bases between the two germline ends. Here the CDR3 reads CASSPSRVDEQFF. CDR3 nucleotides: TGTGCCAGCTCACCATCCAGGGTCGATGAGCAGTTCTTC. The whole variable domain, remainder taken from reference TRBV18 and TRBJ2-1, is NAGVMQNPRHLVRRRGQEARLRCSPMKGHSHVYWYRQLPEEGLKFMVYLQKENIIDESGMPKERFSAEFPKEGPSILRIQQVVRGDSAAYFCASSPSRVDEQFFGPGTRLTVL.

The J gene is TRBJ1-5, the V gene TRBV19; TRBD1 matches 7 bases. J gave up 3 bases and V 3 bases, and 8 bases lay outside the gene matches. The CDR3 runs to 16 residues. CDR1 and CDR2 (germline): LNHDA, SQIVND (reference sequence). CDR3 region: CASSIGGQFLNQPQHF. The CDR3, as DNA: TGTGCCAGTAGTATCGGGGGACAGTTCCTCAATCAGCCCCAGCATTTT.

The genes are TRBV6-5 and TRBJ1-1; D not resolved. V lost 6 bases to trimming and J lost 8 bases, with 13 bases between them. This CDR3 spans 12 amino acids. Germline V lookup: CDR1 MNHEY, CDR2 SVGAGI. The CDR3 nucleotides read TGTGCCAGCAGAGCTCCAAGATACGAAGCTTTCTTT. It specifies CASRAPRYEAFF.

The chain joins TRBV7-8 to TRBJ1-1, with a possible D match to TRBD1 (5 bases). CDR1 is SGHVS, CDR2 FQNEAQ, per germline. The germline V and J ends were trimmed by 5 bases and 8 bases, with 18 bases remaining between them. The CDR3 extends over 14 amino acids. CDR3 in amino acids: CASSPGGFFREAFF. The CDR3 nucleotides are TGTGCCAGCAGCCCGGGGGGTTTTTTCCGGGAAGCTTTCTTT.

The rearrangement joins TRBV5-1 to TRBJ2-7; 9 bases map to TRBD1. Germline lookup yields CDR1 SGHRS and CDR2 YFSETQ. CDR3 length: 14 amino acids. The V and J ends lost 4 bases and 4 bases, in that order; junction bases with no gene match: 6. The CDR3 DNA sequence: TGCGCCAGCAGCGCCAACAGGGGGCTGTACGAGCAGTACTTC. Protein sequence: CASSANRGLYEQYF.

CDR3 nucleotides: TGCAGCGCTCCGGGACAGGGGAACACTGAAGCTTTCTTT. Its translation: CSAPGQGNTEAFF. The chain combines TRBV29-1 with TRBJ1-1, with 9 bases that match TRBD1. The V gene end was trimmed by 7 bases and the J gene end by 1 base; junction bases not matched to a gene: 4. There are 13 residues in the CDR3. The germline V gene encodes CDR1 SQVTM and CDR2 ANQGSEA.

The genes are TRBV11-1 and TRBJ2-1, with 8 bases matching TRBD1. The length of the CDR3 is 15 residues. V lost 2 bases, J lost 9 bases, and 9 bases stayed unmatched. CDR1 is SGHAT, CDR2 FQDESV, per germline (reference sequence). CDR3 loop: CASSLPGQGRPEQFF. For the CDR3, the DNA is TGTGCCAGCAGCTTACCCGGACAGGGTAGACCTGAGCAGTTCTTC.

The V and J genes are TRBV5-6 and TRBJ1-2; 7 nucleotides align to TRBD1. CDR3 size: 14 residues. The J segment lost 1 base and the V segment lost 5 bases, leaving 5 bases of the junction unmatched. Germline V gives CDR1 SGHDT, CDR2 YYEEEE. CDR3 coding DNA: TGTGCCAGCAGGGGGGACAGCATTAACTATGGCTACACCTTC. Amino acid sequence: CASRGDSINYGYTF.

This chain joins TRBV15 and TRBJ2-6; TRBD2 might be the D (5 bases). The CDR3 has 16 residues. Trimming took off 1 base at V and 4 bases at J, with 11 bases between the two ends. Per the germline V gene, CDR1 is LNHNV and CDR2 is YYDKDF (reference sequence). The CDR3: CATSRGEGSGANVLTF. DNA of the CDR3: TGTGCCACCAGCAGAGGAGAGGGATCCGGGGCCAACGTCCTGACTTTC.

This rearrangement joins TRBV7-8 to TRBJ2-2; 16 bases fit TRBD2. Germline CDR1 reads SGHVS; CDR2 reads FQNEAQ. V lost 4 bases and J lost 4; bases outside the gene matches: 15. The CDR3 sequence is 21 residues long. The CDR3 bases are TGTGCCAGCAGCTCCCCGCTCCCGGGACTAGCGGGGGGGCTCGTCACCGGGGAGCTGTTTTTT. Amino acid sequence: CASSSPLPGLAGGLVTGELFF.

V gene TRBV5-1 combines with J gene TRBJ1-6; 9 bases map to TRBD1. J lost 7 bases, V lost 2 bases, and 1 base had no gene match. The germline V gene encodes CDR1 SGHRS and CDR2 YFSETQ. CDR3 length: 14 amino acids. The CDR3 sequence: CASSFGQGNSPLHF. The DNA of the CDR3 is TGCGCCAGCAGCTTCGGACAGGGGAATTCACCCCTCCACTTT.

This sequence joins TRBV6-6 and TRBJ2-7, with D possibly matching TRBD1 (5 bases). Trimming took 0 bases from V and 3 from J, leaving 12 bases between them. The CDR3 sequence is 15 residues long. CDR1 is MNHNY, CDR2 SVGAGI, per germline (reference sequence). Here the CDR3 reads CASSYSTRQFYEQYF. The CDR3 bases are TGTGCCAGCAGTTACTCGACCCGACAGTTCTACGAGCAGTACTTC.

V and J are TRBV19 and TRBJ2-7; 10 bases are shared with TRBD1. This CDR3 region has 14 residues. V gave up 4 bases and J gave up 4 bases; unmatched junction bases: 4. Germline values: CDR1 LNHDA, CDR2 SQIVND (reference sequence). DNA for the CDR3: TGTGCCAGTAGTAGTGGGACAGGGGATTACGAGCAGTACTTC. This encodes CASSSGTGDYEQYF.

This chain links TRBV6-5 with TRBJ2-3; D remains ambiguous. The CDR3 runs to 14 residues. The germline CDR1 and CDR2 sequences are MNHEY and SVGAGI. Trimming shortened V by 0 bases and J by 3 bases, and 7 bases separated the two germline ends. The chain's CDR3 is CASSYSPKTDTQYF. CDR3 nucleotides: TGTGCCAGCAGTTACTCGCCTAAGACAGATACGCAGTATTTT.

Written as DNA, the CDR3 is TGTGCCGCGAGAGGACAGGGGGCGGCTCAGCCCCAGCATTTT. It yields the protein CAARGQGAAQPQHF. The rearrangement joins TRBV19 to TRBJ1-5, with 11 bases lining up with TRBD1. Germline-derived CDR1 and CDR2 are LNHDA and SQIVND (reference sequence). The ends lost 11 bases at V and 6 bases at J; junction bases unmatched: 9. This CDR3 region has 14 residues.

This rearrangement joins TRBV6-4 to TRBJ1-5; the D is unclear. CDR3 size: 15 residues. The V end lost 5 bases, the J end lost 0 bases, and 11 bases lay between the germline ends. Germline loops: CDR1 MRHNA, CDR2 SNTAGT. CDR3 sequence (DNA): TGTGCCAGCAGTCTCGACGGGAGTAGCAATCAGCCCCAGCATTTT. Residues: CASSLDGSSNQPQHF.

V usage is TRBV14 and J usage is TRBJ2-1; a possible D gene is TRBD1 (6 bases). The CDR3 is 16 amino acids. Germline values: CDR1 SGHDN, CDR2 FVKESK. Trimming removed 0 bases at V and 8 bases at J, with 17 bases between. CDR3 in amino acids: CASSQEGRGPIYEQFF. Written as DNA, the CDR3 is TGTGCCAGCAGCCAAGAAGGCAGGGGCCCCATCTATGAGCAGTTCTTC.

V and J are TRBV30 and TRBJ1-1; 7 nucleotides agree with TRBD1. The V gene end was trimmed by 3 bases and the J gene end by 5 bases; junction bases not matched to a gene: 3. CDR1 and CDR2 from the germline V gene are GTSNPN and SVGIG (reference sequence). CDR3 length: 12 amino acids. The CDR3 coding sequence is TGTGCCTGGAGAGGGGGCAGTACTGAAGCTTTCTTT. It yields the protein CAWRGGSTEAFF.

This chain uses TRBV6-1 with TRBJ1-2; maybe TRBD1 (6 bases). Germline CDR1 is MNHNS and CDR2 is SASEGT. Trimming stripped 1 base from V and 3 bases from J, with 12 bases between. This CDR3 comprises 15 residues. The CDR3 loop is CASSEGQAVDYGYTF. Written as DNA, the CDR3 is TGTGCCAGCAGTGAAGGACAGGCCGTCGACTATGGCTACACCTTC.

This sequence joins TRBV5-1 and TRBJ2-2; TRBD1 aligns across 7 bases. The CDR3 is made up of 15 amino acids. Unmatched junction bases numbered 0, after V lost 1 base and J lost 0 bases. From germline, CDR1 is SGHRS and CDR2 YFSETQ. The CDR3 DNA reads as TGCGCCAGCAGCTTGACAGGGGCGAACACCGGGGAGCTGTTTTTT. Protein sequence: CASSLTGANTGELFF.

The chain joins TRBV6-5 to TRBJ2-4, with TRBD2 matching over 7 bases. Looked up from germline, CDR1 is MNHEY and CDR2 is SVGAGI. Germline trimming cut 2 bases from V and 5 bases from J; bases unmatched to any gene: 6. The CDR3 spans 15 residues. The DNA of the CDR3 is TGTGCCAGCAGTTACGGGGGGGTCGGGGAAAACATTCAGTACTTC. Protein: CASSYGGVGENIQYF.